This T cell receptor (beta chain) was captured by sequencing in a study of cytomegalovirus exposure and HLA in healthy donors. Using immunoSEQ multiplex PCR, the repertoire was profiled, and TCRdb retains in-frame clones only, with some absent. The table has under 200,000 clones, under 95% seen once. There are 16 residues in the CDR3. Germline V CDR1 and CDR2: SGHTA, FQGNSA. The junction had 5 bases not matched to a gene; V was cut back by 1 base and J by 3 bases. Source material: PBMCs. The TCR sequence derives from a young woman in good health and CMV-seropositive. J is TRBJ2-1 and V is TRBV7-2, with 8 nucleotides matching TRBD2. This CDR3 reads CASSLVGSGIYNEQFF. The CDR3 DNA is TGTGCCAGCAGCTTAGTTGGTAGCGGGATCTACAATGAGCAGTTCTTC.